These 7 T cell receptor beta chains came from one sample sequenced in a study of blood T cells in healthy people across ages. Through a sample-barcoded 5' primer and a J-beta primer mix, a second PCR was run for roughly 6 to 11 cycles. TCRdb used MiXCR to reprocess the 5' RACE reads, holding one entry per CDR3 protein. The top ten clones hold around 23% of a sample with around 2 million distinct CDR3 sequences, about 39% of them seen once. The sample consisted of blood. These receptors were taken from a human donor in good health.

This clonotype was picked up a small number of times. V and J are TRBV20-1 and TRBJ2-3; 8 bases map to TRBD2. With 3 bases clipped from V and 2 bases from J, the junction kept 4 bases outside the gene matches. The CDR3 contains 14 residues. Germline assignment: CDR1 DFQATT and CDR2 SNEGSKA (reference sequence). The CDR3 loop is CSARTSENTDTQYF. For the CDR3, the DNA is TGCAGTGCTAGGACTAGCGAAAACACAGATACGCAGTATTTT.

The chain is built from TRBV2 and TRBJ2-7, with TRBD2 matching over 7 bases. Trimming took 4 bases from V and 6 from J; bases not matched to a gene: 6. Germline loops: CDR1 SNHLY, CDR2 FYNNEI. The CDR3 is made up of 13 amino acids. CDR3 nucleotides: TGTGCCAGCAGTGGCCGGGGGGTCAGCGAGCAGTACTTC. This gives the protein CASSGRGVSEQYF.

V and J are TRBV7-2 and TRBJ1-5; D is possibly TRBD1 (5 bases). Germline values: CDR1 SGHTA, CDR2 FQGNSA. V lost 8 bases and J 3 bases, leaving 14 bases between the germline ends. The CDR3 contains 14 residues. The CDR3 is CASAGGGHNQPQHF. The CDR3 DNA is TGTGCCAGCGCTGGGGGAGGACACAATCAGCCCCAGCATTTT.

This clonotype came up once. The chain links TRBV12-3 or TRBV12-4 to TRBJ1-1; weak D call: TRBD1 (5 bases). The CDR3 sequence is 14 residues long. With 8 bases removed from V and 4 bases from J, the gap between germline ends came to 17 bases. The chain's CDR3 is CASSWKQAGTEAFF. For the CDR3, the DNA is TGTGCCAGCTCCTGGAAACAGGCTGGCACTGAAGCTTTCTTT.

The table lists this clonotype with many counts. The DNA is omitted, as the CDR3 cannot be located on it reliably, and the CDR3 follows TCRdb's listing. The chain links TRBV12-3 or TRBV12-4 to TRBJ2-1; whether TRBD1, the table's D call, matches the DNA was not checked. The CDR3 region is 16 residues in length, termini included. The CDR3 loop is CASSLGTGGFYNEQFF.

There are many counts of this clonotype. The germline gene is not matched at one end of the junction; a read error may be the cause. The rearrangement joins TRBV4-1 to TRBJ2-1, with 15 bases identical to TRBD2. CDR3 length equals 15 residues. The germline V gene encodes CDR1 MGHRA and CDR2 YSYEKL. The CDR3 bases are TGTGCCAGCAGTCGGACTAGCGGGGGGGCCAATGAGCAGTTCTTC. Its protein is CASSRTSGGANEQFF.

This chain links TRBV5-8 with TRBJ2-3; no clear D. CDR3 length: 13 residues. V lost 7 bases, J lost 1 base, and 10 bases lay in between. Germline CDR1 SGHTS, CDR2 YDEGEE. CDR3 sequence reads: CASRLIGTDTQYF. The CDR3 nucleotides read TGTGCCAGCCGACTGATAGGCACAGATACGCAGTATTTT.